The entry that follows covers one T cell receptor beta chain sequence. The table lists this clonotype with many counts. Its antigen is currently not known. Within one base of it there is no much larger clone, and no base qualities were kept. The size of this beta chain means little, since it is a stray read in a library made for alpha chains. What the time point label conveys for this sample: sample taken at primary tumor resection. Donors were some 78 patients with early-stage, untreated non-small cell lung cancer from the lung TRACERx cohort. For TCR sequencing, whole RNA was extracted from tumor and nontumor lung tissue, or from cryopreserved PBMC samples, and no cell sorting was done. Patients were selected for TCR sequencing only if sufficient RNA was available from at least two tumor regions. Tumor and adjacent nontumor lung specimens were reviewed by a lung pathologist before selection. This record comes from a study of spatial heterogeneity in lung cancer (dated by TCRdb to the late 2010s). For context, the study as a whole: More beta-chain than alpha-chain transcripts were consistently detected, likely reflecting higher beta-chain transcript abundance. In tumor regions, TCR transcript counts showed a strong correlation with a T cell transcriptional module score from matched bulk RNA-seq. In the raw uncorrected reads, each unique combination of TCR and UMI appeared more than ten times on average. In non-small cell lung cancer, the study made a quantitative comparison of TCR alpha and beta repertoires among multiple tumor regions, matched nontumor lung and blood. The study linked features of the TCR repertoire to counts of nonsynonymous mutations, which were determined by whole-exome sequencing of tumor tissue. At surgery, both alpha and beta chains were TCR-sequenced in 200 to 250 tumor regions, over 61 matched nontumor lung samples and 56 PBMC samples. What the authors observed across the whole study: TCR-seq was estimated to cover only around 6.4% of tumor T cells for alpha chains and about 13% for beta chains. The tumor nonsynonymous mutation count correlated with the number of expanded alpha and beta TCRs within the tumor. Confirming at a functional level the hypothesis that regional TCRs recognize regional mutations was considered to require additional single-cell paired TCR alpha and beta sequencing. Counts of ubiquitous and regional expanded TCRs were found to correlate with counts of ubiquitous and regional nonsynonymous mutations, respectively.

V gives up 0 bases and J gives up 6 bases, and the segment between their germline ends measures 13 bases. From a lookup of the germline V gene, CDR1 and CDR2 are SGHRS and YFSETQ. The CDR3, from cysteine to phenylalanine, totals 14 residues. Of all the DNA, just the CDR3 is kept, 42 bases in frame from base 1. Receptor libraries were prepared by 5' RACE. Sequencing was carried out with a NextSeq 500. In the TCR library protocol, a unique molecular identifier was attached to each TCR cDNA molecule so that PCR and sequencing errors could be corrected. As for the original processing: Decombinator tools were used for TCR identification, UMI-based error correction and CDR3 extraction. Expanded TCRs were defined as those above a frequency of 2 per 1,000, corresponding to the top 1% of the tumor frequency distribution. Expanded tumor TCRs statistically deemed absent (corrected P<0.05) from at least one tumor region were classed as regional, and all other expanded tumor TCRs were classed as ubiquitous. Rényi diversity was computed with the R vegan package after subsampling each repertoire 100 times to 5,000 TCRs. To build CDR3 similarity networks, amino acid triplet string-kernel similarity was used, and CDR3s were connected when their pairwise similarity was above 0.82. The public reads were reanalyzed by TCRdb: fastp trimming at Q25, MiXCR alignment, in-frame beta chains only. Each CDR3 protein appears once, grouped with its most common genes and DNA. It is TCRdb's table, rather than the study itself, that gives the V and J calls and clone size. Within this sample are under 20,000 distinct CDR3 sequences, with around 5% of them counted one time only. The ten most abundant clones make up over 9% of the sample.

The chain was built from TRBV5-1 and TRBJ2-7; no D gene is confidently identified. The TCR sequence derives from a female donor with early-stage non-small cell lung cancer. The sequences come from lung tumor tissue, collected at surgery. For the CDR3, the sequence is CASSLESVVGEQYF. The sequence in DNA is TGCGCCAGCAGCTTGGAGTCGGTAGTGGGCGAGCAGTACTTC.